Listed below are T cell receptor beta chains from one sample, sequenced in a study of somatic mutations in cytotoxic T cells in rheumatoid arthritis. TCRdb's table, derived via immunoSEQ multiplex PCR, lists solely in-frame clones and lacks some. This table has 20,000 to 25,000 clones, about 83% appearing once. The sequencing sample was made of CD8+ T cells sorted from blood. The receptors stem from an adult with rheumatoid arthritis. The CDR3 runs from the conserved cysteine through the conserved F or W. A D gene is named only where the DNA matches it firmly. The size entry is marked missing in some rows and otherwise reads once, few, many or a size class.

>TRBV6-5|.|TRBJ1-1|.
TGTGCCAGCACCCCATCGACCGATATGAACACTGAAGCTTTCTTT
CASTPSTDMNTEAFF
>TRBV7-6|TRBD2|TRBJ2-5|.
TGTGCCAGCAGCTTAGGGACTAGCGGGCGGGGCCAGTACTTC
CASSLGTSGRGQYF
>TRBV14|.|TRBJ1-1|few
TGTGCCAGCAGCCGAAGGGGGGCCCGAGAAGCTTTCTTT
CASSRRGAREAFF
>TRBV6-1|.|TRBJ1-1|.
TGTGCCAGCAGTGAAGTTGAGAACACTGAAGCTTTCTTT
CASSEVENTEAFF
>TRBV6-5|.|TRBJ2-4|.
TGTGCCAGCAGTTACTCGCAGGAGCTAGCCAAAAACATTCAGTACTTC
CASSYSQELAKNIQYF
>TRBV25-1|TRBD2|TRBJ2-1|few
TGTGCCAGCAGCCTAGCGGGTGTCGGCAATGAGCAGTTCTTC
CASSLAGVGNEQFF
>TRBV7-9|.|TRBJ2-2|few
TGTGCCAGCAGCACCCGACCTGGGAACACCGGGGAGCTGTTTTTT
CASSTRPGNTGELFF
>TRBV19|.|TRBJ1-1|once
TGTGCCAGTACCCAAGTCGTCGGGGGGAAGGGGAACACTGAAGCTTTCTTT
CASTQVVGGKGNTEAFF
>TRBV6-5|.|TRBJ1-1|.
TGTGCCAGCAGTTTCAGGGTCCCCAGGTCTACTGAAGCTTTCTTT
CASSFRVPRSTEAFF
>TRBV27|.|TRBJ1-1|.
TGTGCCAGCAGCTTCGGGACGGTATTTACTGAAGCTTTCTTT
CASSFGTVFTEAFF
>TRBV2|.|TRBJ2-7|few
TGTGCCAGCAGTTTTAGCAGGGAGTACGAGCAGTACTTC
CASSFSREYEQYF
>TRBV10-3|TRBD1|TRBJ1-5|few
TGTGCCATCAGTGAAGGGACAGCACTCTTTCAGCCCCAGCATTTT
CAISEGTALFQPQHF
>TRBV27|.|TRBJ2-1|.
TGTGCCAGCAGTATTACAGGGACCCCCTACAATGAGCAGTTCTTC
CASSITGTPYNEQFF
>TRBV6-6|.|TRBJ1-2|.
TGTGCCAGCAGTTACTCGACGAAGGGAATGGAAGGCTACACCTTC
CASSYSTKGMEGYTF
>TRBV5-5|TRBD1|TRBJ1-1|few
TGTGCCAGCAGCGAGGGACAGGGGGCTTGGTCGGCTTTCTTT
CASSEGQGAWSAFF
>TRBV9|TRBD1|TRBJ2-2|few
TGTGCCAGCAGCCCCTACCAGACAGGGGGCTCCGGGGAGCTGTTTTTT
CASSPYQTGGSGELFF
>TRBV5-4|.|TRBJ1-1|.
TGTGCCAGCAGCCGGACCGTGAACACTGAAGCTTTCTTT
CASSRTVNTEAFF
>TRBV13|.|TRBJ2-1|.
TGTGCCAGCAGCCTAGCGAATGAGCAGTTCTTC
CASSLANEQFF
>TRBV7-9|.|TRBJ1-1|few
TGTGCCAGCAGCTTAGGAGGAGGCACTGAAGCTTTCTTT
CASSLGGGTEAFF
>TRBV25-1|.|TRBJ1-4|.
TGTGCCAGCAGTGCTTTTCAGGACACAACTAATGAAAAACTGTTTTTT
CASSAFQDTTNEKLFF
>TRBV27|.|TRBJ2-1|.
TGTGCCAGCAGTTCCACAGATATCTACAATGAGCAGTTCTTC
CASSSTDIYNEQFF
>TRBV6-4|.|TRBJ2-1|.
TGTGCCAGCCCCCCCTGGCGGGCCTCCTACAATGAGCAGTTCTTC
CASPPWRASYNEQFF
>TRBV4-2|.|TRBJ1-2|.
TGTGCCAGCAGCCAAGATGAGGGGGAGGACGGTTATGGCTACACCTTC
CASSQDEGEDGYGYTF
>TRBV5-1|.|TRBJ1-1|.
TGCGCCAGCAGCGGGGGCCCTGAAGCTTTCTTT
CASSGGPEAFF
>TRBV27|.|TRBJ1-2|.
TGTGCCAGCTCCCCCGTGGGGAACTATGGCTACACCTTC
CASSPVGNYGYTF
>TRBV6-6|.|TRBJ2-5|.
TGTGCCAGCAGTTACTTCTTATCTCAAGAGACCCAGTACTTC
CASSYFLSQETQYF
>TRBV6-4|.|TRBJ1-6|medium-sized
TGTGCCAGCAGTGAAGGGGAAGGAAATTCACCCCTCCACTTT
CASSEGEGNSPLHF
>TRBV19|.|TRBJ1-4|few
TGTGCCAGTTCCAGGCAGGGGTGGGATGAAAAACTGTTTTTT
CASSRQGWDEKLFF
>TRBV30|TRBD2|TRBJ2-7|.
TGTGCCTGGAGTGTACGTTTCCGGGAGGGCTCCCTGGAGCAGTACTTC
CAWSVRFREGSLEQYF
>TRBV5-1|.|TRBJ1-3|.
TGCGCCAGCTCCCCAGGGATTTTCTCTGGAAACACCATATATTTT
CASSPGIFSGNTIYF
>TRBV28|TRBD1|TRBJ2-1|.
TGTGCCACCAGACCTTCTGGCAGGGGGAAGTACAATGAGCAGTTCTTC
CATRPSGRGKYNEQFF
>TRBV5-1|.|TRBJ2-7|.
TGCGCCAGCAGTCCCCCGGGAGACTACGAGCAGTACTTC
CASSPPGDYEQYF
>TRBV27|.|TRBJ2-7|few
TGTGCCAGCAGTTTAATTGGGTTTTCTACATACGAGCAGTACTTC
CASSLIGFSTYEQYF
>TRBV29-1|.|TRBJ2-2|.
TGCAGCGCTGCCGGTTCAAGTTACACCGGGGAGCTGTTTTTT
CSAAGSSYTGELFF
>TRBV4-3|.|TRBJ1-2|.
TGCGCCAGCAGCCCGAGAGAGAACTATGGCTACACCTTC
CASSPRENYGYTF
>TRBV7-9|TRBD1|TRBJ2-5|.
TGTGCCAGCAGCTCAGACACCGGGACAGGGACCGAAGAGACCCAGTACTTC
CASSSDTGTGTEETQYF
>TRBV19|.|TRBJ1-2|.
TGTGCCAGTAACGGTGGGGCAGCGGGCTACACCTTC
CASNGGAAGYTF
>TRBV10-3|.|TRBJ2-7|.
TGTGCCATCAGTGAAATAGGGTCCTACGAGCAGTACTTC
CAISEIGSYEQYF
>TRBV11-2|.|TRBJ2-1|.
TGTGCCAGCAGCTTACTGAGACACCCTTCCAATGAGCAGTTCTTC
CASSLLRHPSNEQFF
>TRBV28|TRBD1|TRBJ1-5|few
TGTGCCAGCAGTAGGGACAGAGAGGGCAATCAGCCCCAGCATTTT
CASSRDREGNQPQHF
>TRBV9|TRBD1|TRBJ2-7|.
TGTGCCAGCAGCTCCCCCGGGACAGGGTCCTACGAGCAGTACTTC
CASSSPGTGSYEQYF
>TRBV27|.|TRBJ1-6|.
TGTGCCAGCAGGGAGGAGGGTCTAAGATCACCCCTCCACTTT
CASREEGLRSPLHF
>TRBV6-5|.|TRBJ2-2|.
TGTGCCAGCAGTTACGGCTCAGGGCGCACCGGGGAGCTGTTTTTT
CASSYGSGRTGELFF
>TRBV4-2|.|TRBJ1-2|once
TGTGCCAGCAGCCAAGATTCGACCCCCGCGCCCCACCACTTC
CASSQDSTPAPHHF
>TRBV27|.|TRBJ1-5|.
TGTGCCAGCAGTTATATGGCGAGAAGCAATCAGCCCCAGCATTTT
CASSYMARSNQPQHF
>TRBV7-2|.|TRBJ2-3|.
TGTGCCAGCAGCATCGATGGGGCCCTCGGCACAGATACGCAGTATTTT
CASSIDGALGTDTQYF
>TRBV7-3|TRBD2|TRBJ2-1|.
TGTGCCAGCAGCCTCCCCGTAGCGGGGGGGCGAAATGAGCAGTTCTTC
CASSLPVAGGRNEQFF
>TRBV29-1|TRBD1|TRBJ2-2|.
TGCAGCGTTCAGCCGGGACAGGGTACTGGGGAGCTGTTTTTT
CSVQPGQGTGELFF
>TRBV11-2|TRBD1|TRBJ1-2|.
TGTGCCAGCAGCCTCGCCGGGACAGGGGACTATGGCTACACCTTC
CASSLAGTGDYGYTF
>TRBV6-5|TRBD2|TRBJ2-3|once
TGTGCCAGCAGTTACGGGGCGGGGGGCACAGATACGCAGTATTTT
CASSYGAGGTDTQYF
>TRBV27|.|TRBJ1-1|.
TGTGCCAGCGCCCTTGCTCTTATGATCATGAACACTGAAGCTTTCTTT
CASALALMIMNTEAFF
>TRBV5-4|.|TRBJ2-3|.
TGTGCCAGCAGCGGCGGGGCCGCAGATACGCAGTATTTT
CASSGGAADTQYF